Below, 21 T cell receptor beta chains from the same sample are listed, as sequenced in a study of graft-versus-host responses after intestinal transplantation. TCRdb's copy holds only in-frame clones and misses some; the assay was immunoSEQ multiplex PCR. There are some 40,000 clones in the sample; around 90% occur only once, and around 4.8% lies in the top ten. Specimen: PBMCs, collected 524 days after transplant. These receptors were obtained from a human patient who received an intestinal transplant, so some T cells may come from the graft donor.

The rearrangement links TRBV6-1 to TRBJ2-7; 12 positions match TRBD1. J gave up 4 bases and V 7 bases, and 8 bases lay outside the gene matches. This CDR3 region has 15 residues. CDR1 and CDR2 from the germline V gene are MNHNS and SASEGT. Here the CDR3 DNA reads TGTGCCAGCACATCCCGGGACAGGGGGCTTTACGAGCAGTACTTC. Translation gives CASTSRDRGLYEQYF.

V is TRBV5-4 and J is TRBJ2-7; D remains ambiguous. The CDR3 loop spans 13 amino acids. V lost 4 bases to trimming and J lost 2 bases, with 10 bases between them. The germline CDR1 and CDR2 sequences are SGHNT and YYREEE (reference sequence). As DNA, the CDR3 is TGTGCCAGCAGCAGAGGACCCGCCTACGAGCAGTACTTC. It yields the protein CASSRGPAYEQYF.

The rearrangement links TRBV19 to TRBJ1-5; 7 nucleotides line up with TRBD1. CDR1 is LNHDA and CDR2 is SQIVND in the germline V gene (reference sequence). Germline trimming cut 3 bases from V and 3 bases from J; bases unmatched to any gene: 11. The CDR3 is 17 residues long. CDR3 protein: CASSIIGLGQSNQPQHF. In nucleotides, the CDR3 is TGTGCCAGTAGTATTATTGGCCTGGGACAGTCCAATCAGCCCCAGCATTTT.

V is TRBV6-1 and J is TRBJ2-5; D remains ambiguous. Looked up from germline, CDR1 is MNHNS and CDR2 is SASEGT. V was pared by 6 bases and J by 0 bases, with 11 bases between. The CDR3 consists of 14 residues. The CDR3 DNA follows: TGTGCCAGCAGCATAGAGTATTACCAAGAGACCCAGTACTTC. It is translated as CASSIEYYQETQYF.

This clone was observed a handful of times. The chain combines TRBV13 with TRBJ1-1; 9 bases line up with TRBD1. CDR1 and CDR2 (germline): PRHDT, FYEKMQ (reference sequence). CDR3 length: 14 residues. V gave up 6 bases and J gave up 2 bases; unmatched junction bases: 4. CDR3 sequence reads: CASRDRGRNTEAFF. In DNA form, the CDR3 reads TGTGCCAGCAGGGACAGGGGCCGTAACACTGAAGCTTTCTTT. Using reference TRBV13 and TRBJ1-1 for the parts outside the CDR3, the full variable domain is AAGVIQSPRHLIKEKRETATLKCYPIPRHDTVYWYQQGPGQDPQFLISFYEKMQSDKGSIPDRFSAQQFSDYHSELNMSSLELGDSALYFCASRDRGRNTEAFFGQGTRLTVV.

In regard to this clone: The identical CDR3 is also encoded by other nucleotide sequences in the sample. This chain connects TRBV2 to TRBJ2-7; D may be TRBD1 or TRBD2 (6 bases each). The germline V gene encodes CDR1 SNHLY and CDR2 FYNNEI. CDR3 length equals 14 residues. V shed 3 bases and J shed 3 bases, with 12 bases lying between them. The CDR3 region is CASSEDSGYYEQYF. The CDR3 DNA is TGTGCCAGCAGTGAGGACAGCGGGTACTACGAGCAGTACTTC.

CDR3 in DNA: TGTGCCAGCAGCCCCGAAGCCAGGGGGGAGCAGTACTTC. It specifies CASSPEARGEQYF. The chain combines TRBV9 with TRBJ2-7; 7 bases align to TRBD1. The V segment lost 4 bases and the J segment 7 bases; nucleotides outside the gene matches: 8. The CDR3 extends over 13 amino acids. The germline V gene encodes CDR1 SGDLS and CDR2 YYNGEE.

The chain joins TRBV5-1 to TRBJ2-5; D is perhaps TRBD1 (5 bases). The germline V gene has CDR1 SGHRS and CDR2 YFSETQ. The V end was cut by 5 bases, the J end by 5 bases, with 13 bases between. This CDR3 comprises 13 residues. CDR3 in amino acids: CASRQVQGETQYF. The CDR3 DNA reads as TGCGCCAGCAGACAGGTCCAAGGGGAGACCCAGTACTTC.

The chain has TRBV5-1 and TRBJ2-7; TRBD1 agrees at 9 bases. Looked up from germline, CDR1 is SGHRS and CDR2 is YFSETQ. The V and J ends lost 4 bases and 2 bases, in that order; junction bases with no gene match: 4. This CDR3 has 14 amino acids. CDR3 protein: CASSAGTGPYEQYF. The CDR3 DNA sequence: TGCGCCAGCAGCGCCGGGACAGGGCCCTACGAGCAGTACTTC.

This sequence joins TRBV30 and TRBJ2-2, with 7 nucleotides matching TRBD1. The germline V gene has CDR1 GTSNPN and CDR2 SVGIG (reference sequence). The CDR3 extends over 14 amino acids. The ends lost 1 base at V and 3 bases at J; junction bases unmatched: 2. In DNA form, the CDR3 reads TGTGCCTGGAGTGGACAGGGCGACACCGGGGAGCTGTTTTTT. It yields the protein CAWSGQGDTGELFF.

The CDR3 protein is CASSPRQGFYEQYF. In DNA form, the CDR3 reads TGTGCCAGCAGTCCTCGTCAGGGGTTCTACGAGCAGTACTTC. V is TRBV27 and J is TRBJ2-7; D perhaps matches TRBD1 (6 bases). Trimming pared 5 bases from V and 3 bases from J, leaving 14 bases between. The CDR3 is 14 amino acids. The germline CDR1 and CDR2 sequences are MNHEY and SMNVEV (reference sequence).

This chain uses TRBV7-9 with TRBJ2-7; a weak D match, TRBD1 (5 bases). The CDR3 covers 14 residues. Germline loops: CDR1 SEHNR, CDR2 FQNEAQ (reference sequence). Between the trimmed V and J ends, which lost 5 bases and 3 bases, there was a span of 14 bases. The CDR3 DNA is TGTGCCAGCAGCAGTACAGGAGTCGGCTACGAGCAGTACTTC. Protein: CASSSTGVGYEQYF.

V gene TRBV7-9 combines with J gene TRBJ2-5; D gene ambiguous. Deletions cut 0 bases from V and 5 bases from J, with 10 bases between. This CDR3 region has 14 residues. Germline assignment: CDR1 SEHNR and CDR2 FQNEAQ (reference sequence). The CDR3 spells CASSLASRQETQYF. The CDR3 DNA sequence: TGTGCCAGCAGCTTAGCTTCACGGCAGGAGACCCAGTACTTC.

The CDR3 loop reads CAWRDRGYTEAFF. The CDR3 nucleotides read TGTGCCTGGAGGGACAGGGGCTACACTGAAGCTTTCTTT. This chain links TRBV30 with TRBJ1-1; TRBD1 agrees at 9 bases. The trim removed 3 bases at V and 3 bases at J, leaving 2 bases unmatched. The CDR3 runs 13 residues. Germline CDR1 and CDR2: GTSNPN and SVGIG (reference sequence).

On this clone: One junction end disagrees with the germline gene, perhaps due to a read error. The chain employs TRBV7-7 and TRBJ2-1, with D possibly matching TRBD1 (5 bases). The CDR3 has 12 amino acids. The germline gives CDR1 SSHAT, CDR2 FNYEAQ (reference sequence). The CDR3 DNA is TGTGCTAGCAGCTTCAGGGTTAATGAGCAGTTCTTC. This translates into CASSFRVNEQFF.

This clone was seen once. CDR3 in DNA: TGTGCCTGGGGAGTGGCCGGCCCGGCGGGGGAGCTGTTTTTT. Protein: CAWGVAGPAGELFF. V and J are TRBV30 and TRBJ2-2; D is unresolved. Trimming removed 5 bases from V and 8 bases from J, with 18 bases in between. The CDR3 runs 14 residues. Germline loops: CDR1 GTSNPN, CDR2 SVGIG (reference sequence). The full variable domain, rest sourced from reference TRBV30 and TRBJ2-2, is SQTIHQWPATLVQPVGSPLSLECTVEGTSNPNLYWYRQAAGRGLQLLFYSVGIGQISSEVPQNLSASRPQDRQFILSSKKLLLSDSGFYLCAWGVAGPAGELFFGEGSRLTVL.

The chain uses TRBV21-1 and TRBJ2-7. TRBV21-1 is recorded as a pseudogene. CDR3 length: 13 residues. In nucleotides, the CDR3 is TGTGCCAGCAGTTTCGGGGACGGCTACGAGCAGTACTTC. Amino acids: CASSFGDGYEQYF.

V is TRBV30 and J is TRBJ1-3, with unresolved D. From germline, CDR1 is GTSNPN and CDR2 SVGIG (reference sequence). The CDR3 has 12 amino acids. V was shortened by 3 bases and J by 6 bases, with 9 bases between the two germline ends. The CDR3 sequence: CAWSLNSNTIYF. The CDR3 DNA reads as TGTGCCTGGAGCTTAAACTCAAACACCATATATTTT.

V and J are TRBV29-1 and TRBJ2-5; 9 nucleotides align to TRBD1. The length of the CDR3 is 13 residues. The ends lost 6 bases at V and 1 base at J; junction bases unmatched: 3. CDR1 is SQVTM and CDR2 is ANQGSEA in the germline V gene. CDR3: CSVEDRGQETQYF. The CDR3 DNA reads as TGCAGCGTCGAGGACAGGGGCCAAGAGACCCAGTACTTC.

The genes are TRBV7-2 and TRBJ2-2, with D perhaps being TRBD1 or TRBD2 (6 bases each). The CDR3 length is 16 residues. Germline V gene sequence: CDR1 SGHTA, CDR2 FQGNSA. Deletions cut 5 bases from V and 3 bases from J, with 16 bases between. This CDR3 reads CASSPSGAVYTGELFF. The CDR3 bases are TGTGCCAGCAGCCCCTCGGGGGCAGTTTACACCGGGGAGCTGTTTTTT.

J is TRBJ2-3 and V is TRBV19, with 7 bases that match TRBD1. The trim removed 6 bases at V and 2 bases at J, leaving 11 bases unmatched. CDR3 length: 16 amino acids. Germline CDR1 is LNHDA and CDR2 is SQIVND (reference sequence). CDR3 DNA sequence: TGTGCCAGTAGCCGACAGGGCGTTCTTCACACAGATACGCAGTATTTT. As protein: CASSRQGVLHTDTQYF.